The next 18 T cell receptor beta chains were all read from a single sample in a study of T cell responses to AZD1222 COVID-19 vaccine. Measured with immunoSEQ multiplex PCR; TCRdb has only the in-frame clones, and not every one. The table has 80,000 to 100,000 clones, roughly 85% seen once. The sequences come from peripheral blood, collected 28 days after the second AZD1222 dose. Source of these receptors: an adult who received the AZD1222 COVID-19 vaccine.

This chain joins TRBV29-1 and TRBJ2-5, with D possibly being TRBD2 (7 bases). Germline V gene data show CDR1 as SQVTM and CDR2 as ANQGSEA. Trimming pared 8 bases from V and 4 bases from J, leaving 20 bases between. The length of the CDR3 is 14 residues. CDR3 sequence (DNA): TGCAGCACCACCCCACTAGGGGGGGGAGAGACCCAGTACTTC. Protein: CSTTPLGGGETQYF. Filled out from reference TRBV29-1 and TRBJ2-5, the complete variable domain reads SAVISQKPSRDICQRGTSLTIQCQVDSQVTMMFWYRQQPGQSLTLIATANQGSEATYESGFVIDKFPISRPNLTFSTLTVSNMSPEDSSIYLCSTTPLGGGETQYFGPGTRLLVL.

Written as DNA, the CDR3 is TGTGCCAGCAGGGCTAGCGGGGGAACCTACGAGCAGTACTTC. Residues: CASRASGGTYEQYF. This chain connects TRBV13 to TRBJ2-7, with TRBD2 matching over 10 bases. The germline V gene has CDR1 PRHDT and CDR2 FYEKMQ (reference sequence). CDR3 length equals 14 residues. The junction had 4 bases not matched to a gene; V was cut back by 6 bases and J by 2 bases.

V usage is TRBV25-1 and J usage is TRBJ2-7; D unresolved. The germline V and J ends were trimmed by 2 bases and 6 bases, with 11 bases remaining between them. Looked up from germline, CDR1 is MGHDK and CDR2 is SYGVNS. The CDR3 spans 13 residues. In DNA form, the CDR3 reads TGTGCCAGCAGTGAACCCTACCTCCTCGAGCAGTACTTC. As protein: CASSEPYLLEQYF.

The rearrangement joins TRBV2 to TRBJ1-6; a weak D match, TRBD1 (5 bases). This CDR3 region has 15 residues. Per the germline V gene, CDR1 is SNHLY and CDR2 is FYNNEI. Trimming stripped 3 bases from V and 9 bases from J, with 15 bases between. The CDR3 nucleotides read TGTGCCAGCAGTGATGGGACTGGCTACCTTTCACCCCTCCACTTT. As protein: CASSDGTGYLSPLHF.

The DNA of the CDR3 is TGTGCCAGTAGCGTCCTCGGCGGCCGCACTGAAGCTTTCTTT. Encoded protein: CASSVLGGRTEAFF. This chain uses TRBV19 with TRBJ1-1, with D hard to call. The CDR3 has 14 amino acids. Trimming removed 6 bases from V and 4 bases from J, with 15 bases in between. Per germline, CDR1 LNHDA and CDR2 SQIVND (reference sequence).

The rearrangement links TRBV10-3 to TRBJ1-1; 12 nucleotides align to TRBD1. V was pared by 4 bases and J by 7 bases, with 7 bases of the junction left unmatched. Per the germline V gene, CDR1 is ENHRY and CDR2 is SYGVKD. CDR3 length: 15 residues. As DNA, the CDR3 is TGTGCCATCAGTGGAACGGGACAGGGGGCGGGTGAAGCTTTCTTT. Its translation: CAISGTGQGAGEAFF.

Note on this clone: A read error may produce the germline difference seen at one junction end. The V call is TRBV2, the J call TRBJ2-7; TRBD1 matches 11 bases. CDR3 size: 11 residues. Germline V gene data show CDR1 as SNHLY and CDR2 as FYNNEI. The CDR3 DNA follows: TGTGCCAGCAGCGTCGGGACAGGGGGTGCCTTC. It yields the protein CASSVGTGGAF.

This sequence joins TRBV7-3 and TRBJ2-1; 8 bases fit TRBD1. The CDR3 extends over 15 amino acids. V lost 5 bases, J lost 4 bases, and 7 bases stayed unmatched. Germline CDR1 reads SGHTA; CDR2 reads FQGTGA. The CDR3 nucleotides read TGTGCCAGCAGCACCGACAGGGGACCTTACAATGAGCAGTTCTTC. Amino acids: CASSTDRGPYNEQFF.

The chain joins TRBV7-2 to TRBJ1-1; D possibly corresponds to TRBD1 (5 bases). V lost 4 bases, J lost 4 bases, and 13 bases lay in between. The CDR3 covers 14 residues. Looked up from germline, CDR1 is SGHTA and CDR2 is FQGNSA. CDR3 coding DNA: TGTGCCAGCAGCTCCTACCTGGGGACCACTGAAGCTTTCTTT. As protein: CASSSYLGTTEAFF.

This chain links TRBV24-1 with TRBJ2-3; 7 nucleotides match TRBD2. CDR1 and CDR2 (germline): KGHDR, SFDVKD. Trimming at V came to 6 bases and at J to 2 bases, leaving 7 bases not matched to a gene. The CDR3 is 15 residues long. The CDR3 loop reads CATSSSGEATDTQYF. The CDR3 nucleotides read TGTGCCACCAGTTCCAGCGGGGAAGCCACAGATACGCAGTATTTT.

J is TRBJ2-2 and V is TRBV4-3; the match to TRBD1 covers 9 bases. J was trimmed by 3 bases and V by 4 bases; bases with no gene match: 9. Germline loops: CDR1 LGHNA, CDR2 YSLEER. The CDR3 is made up of 17 amino acids. CDR3 nucleotides: TGCGCCAGCAGCCTGCGCCCCGGGACAGGGTACACCGGGGAGCTGTTTTTT. As protein: CASSLRPGTGYTGELFF.

This chain links TRBV7-9 with TRBJ2-3, with 9 bases identical to TRBD2. Germline-derived CDR1 and CDR2 are SEHNR and FQNEAQ (reference sequence). V was pared by 5 bases and J by 3 bases, with 12 bases of the junction left unmatched. The CDR3 runs to 17 residues. The CDR3 DNA follows: TGTGCCAGCAGCCCTTGGGGTAGCGGGGGAGGTACAGATACGCAGTATTTT. Translation gives CASSPWGSGGGTDTQYF.

The rearrangement joins TRBV4-3 to TRBJ1-4; D gene uncertain. Germline V gives CDR1 LGHNA, CDR2 YSLEER. This CDR3 contains 14 residues. V was shortened by 4 bases and J by 8 bases, with 14 bases between the two germline ends. The chain's CDR3 is CASSPASPPEKLFF. The CDR3 bases are TGCGCCAGCAGCCCGGCTTCCCCTCCCGAAAAACTGTTTTTT.

V usage is TRBV6-1 and J usage is TRBJ2-3; TRBD1 aligns across 8 bases. In germline, CDR1 is MNHNS, CDR2 SASEGT. The CDR3 totals 15 residues. The V and J ends lost 5 bases and 3 bases, in that order; junction bases with no gene match: 7. For the CDR3, the DNA is TGTGCCAGCAGTCTGACAGGGGCAGGGACAGATACGCAGTATTTT. This sequence encodes CASSLTGAGTDTQYF.

DNA of the CDR3: TGTGCCAGCAGCCCAGGGAGTAACAATTCACCCCTCCACTTT. Protein sequence: CASSPGSNNSPLHF. The chain joins TRBV7-2 to TRBJ1-6; a weak D match, TRBD1 (5 bases). Per the germline V gene, CDR1 is SGHTA and CDR2 is FQGNSA. Trimming left V 5 bases short and J 7 bases short, with 12 bases between. CDR3 length: 14 amino acids.

The chain has TRBV6-5 and TRBJ2-2; 7 positions agree with TRBD2. Germline V gene sequence: CDR1 MNHEY, CDR2 SVGAGI. This CDR3 has 16 amino acids. Trimming removed 2 bases from V and 4 bases from J; junction bases left unmatched: 7. Written as DNA, the CDR3 is TGTGCCAGCAGTTACGATTTGGGGGGGGGCACCGGGGAGCTGTTTTTT. Translation gives CASSYDLGGGTGELFF.

The V call is TRBV14, the J call TRBJ2-1, with a weak D call TRBD1 (5 bases). Germline-derived CDR1 and CDR2 are SGHDN and FVKESK. V was shortened by 1 base and J by 8 bases, with 6 bases between the two germline ends. The length of the CDR3 is 12 residues. The CDR3 reads CASSQAGYEQFF. CDR3 nucleotide sequence: TGTGCCAGCAGCCAAGCAGGGTATGAGCAGTTCTTC.

V gene TRBV3-1 (or the pseudogene TRBV3-2) combines with J gene TRBJ1-4; D gene unclear. V was trimmed by 5 bases and J by 8 bases, leaving 9 bases between them. The CDR3 is made up of 12 amino acids. Germline-derived CDR1 and CDR2 are LGHDT and YNNKEL (reference sequence). The CDR3 sequence is CASSIRTEKLFF. CDR3 nucleotides: TGTGCCAGCAGCATAAGAACCGAAAAACTGTTTTTT.